Listed here are 20 T cell receptor beta chains from one sample, sequenced in a study of T-cell memory formation after mild COVID-19 (dated by TCRdb to the early 2020s). Libraries were constructed by 5' RACE. Instrument used: Illumina NovaSeq 6000. TCRdb ran its own pipeline on the public reads, namely fastp trimming at Q25 and MiXCR clone calling, and kept in-frame beta chains. CDR3 protein duplicates are merged, each entry listing the most common genes and DNA. This sample gives roughly 320,000 distinct CDR3 sequences in total; approximately 27% of them show up just once. The top ten clones comprise approximately 13% of the sample. Sequencing used PBMCs or a T cell subset sorted from them (not recorded which). The receptors come from an adult woman who had mild COVID-19 (a few samples of this study predate the infection). The sample titles of this study are shuffled in the database, so cell type and time point are left out; the donor was told from shared clones.

The chain combines TRBV5-1 with TRBJ1-6, with 8 bases fitting TRBD1. Germline V gene sequence: CDR1 SGHRS, CDR2 YFSETQ. The CDR3 has 17 residues. V lost 4 bases, J lost 11 bases, and 17 bases stayed unmatched. CDR3 residues: CASSPTGQVYPGTPLHF. Here the CDR3 DNA reads TGCGCCAGCAGCCCTACGGGACAGGTTTATCCGGGGACACCCCTCCACTTT. Full variable domain (remainder filled in from reference TRBV5-1 and TRBJ1-6): KAGVTQTPRYLIKTRGQQVTLSCSPISGHRSVSWYQQTPGQGLQFLFEYFSETQRNKGNFPGRFSGRQFSNSRSEMNVSTLELGDSALYLCASSPTGQVYPGTPLHFGNGTRLTVT.

This chain joins TRBV27 and TRBJ2-3; D is uncertain. The CDR3 is 14 residues long. V lost 3 bases and J lost 2, with 9 bases in between. Germline V gene lookup returns CDR1 MNHEY and CDR2 SMNVEV (reference sequence). Here the CDR3 reads CASSFSADTDTQYF. CDR3 bases: TGTGCCAGCAGTTTCTCGGCAGACACAGATACGCAGTATTTT.

This clonotype was seen at least ten times. As DNA, the CDR3 is TGCAGCGTTGAAGAACCTAGCGGCTACGAGCAGTACTTC. Protein product: CSVEEPSGYEQYF. The chain couples TRBV29-1 to TRBJ2-7; 7 bases fit TRBD2. The CDR3 consists of 13 residues. V lost 0 bases, J lost 3 bases, and 2 bases stayed unmatched. Germline V gene data show CDR1 as SQVTM and CDR2 as ANQGSEA.

The genes are TRBV12-3 or TRBV12-4 and TRBJ2-7, with D possibly TRBD2 on 5 matching bases. The CDR3 contains 14 residues. V shed 7 bases and J shed 3 bases, with 16 bases lying between them. CDR3 protein: CASKYGSRGYEQYF. DNA of the CDR3: TGTGCCAGCAAATATGGGTCCCGGGGCTACGAGCAGTACTTC.

The CDR3 bases are TGCGCCAGCAGCCTCACCGCGGGGAGCAACACCGGGGAGCTGTTTTTT. Translated, it gives CASSLTAGSNTGELFF. The J gene is TRBJ2-2, the V gene TRBV5-1; possibly TRBD2 for D (6 bases). This CDR3 contains 16 residues. Trimming stripped 4 bases from V and 2 bases from J, with 15 bases between. The germline V gene encodes CDR1 SGHRS and CDR2 YFSETQ.

The gene calls are TRBV3-1 and TRBJ1-2, with D perhaps TRBD1 (6 bases). Germline V gene lookup returns CDR1 LGHDT and CDR2 YNNKEL (reference sequence). Trimming stripped 8 bases from V and 3 bases from J, with 10 bases between. The CDR3 is made up of 12 amino acids. CDR3 in amino acids: CASGQLYYGYTF. Written as DNA, the CDR3 is TGTGCCAGCGGACAGTTGTACTATGGCTACACCTTC.

The J gene is TRBJ2-1, the V gene TRBV7-3; TRBD2 matches at 8 bases. Germline CDR1 reads SGHTA; CDR2 reads FQGTGA. The CDR3 runs 16 residues. V shed 4 bases and J 7 bases; nucleotides not matched to a gene: 12. The CDR3 DNA follows: TGTGCCAGCAGCTCGCCAACGGGAGGGCCGGGGAATGAGCAGTTCTTC. This encodes CASSSPTGGPGNEQFF.

The rearrangement uses TRBV6-1 and TRBJ2-3, with 8 bases fitting TRBD1. The CDR3 contains 17 residues. V shed 4 bases and J 0 bases; nucleotides not matched to a gene: 9. Germline V gene sequence: CDR1 MNHNS, CDR2 SASEGT. The CDR3 sequence is CASSVGRGRYSTDTQYF. The DNA of the CDR3 is TGTGCCAGCAGTGTGGGCAGGGGGCGTTATAGCACAGATACGCAGTATTTT.

This clonotype was detected a few times. The V gene is TRBV20-1, the J gene TRBJ1-2; the D is unclear. Germline V gene data show CDR1 as DFQATT and CDR2 as SNEGSKA (reference sequence). There are 16 residues in the CDR3. Deletions cut 2 bases from V and 2 bases from J, with 18 bases between. The CDR3 bases are TGCAGTGCTAGAAAGCCAACGGAAAGTCCAAACTATGGCTACACCTTC. Protein sequence: CSARKPTESPNYGYTF.

As for this clonotype: The junction departs from the called germline gene at one end, perhaps through a read error. The chain has TRBV20-1 and TRBJ1-2; D is unresolved. CDR1 is DFQATT and CDR2 is SNEGSKA in the germline V gene (reference sequence). The CDR3 totals 9 residues. The CDR3 region has the DNA TGCAGTGCTAACAATGGCTACACCTTC. Its protein product is CSANNGYTF.

V usage is TRBV18 and J usage is TRBJ2-5, with D hard to call. Germline values: CDR1 KGHSH, CDR2 LQKENI. The germline V and J ends were trimmed by 6 bases and 3 bases, with 8 bases remaining between them. The CDR3 is 12 amino acids. CDR3 bases: TGTGCCAGCTCGATCAGGAAAGAGACCCAGTACTTC. It translates to CASSIRKETQYF. The complete variable domain, with remaining parts taken from reference TRBV18 and TRBJ2-5, reads NAGVMQNPRHLVRRRGQEARLRCSPMKGHSHVYWYRQLPEEGLKFMVYLQKENIIDESGMPKERFSAEFPKEGPSILRIQQVVRGDSAAYFCASSIRKETQYFGPGTRLLVL.

The genes are TRBV19 and TRBJ2-7, with D possibly being TRBD2 (5 bases). The CDR3 covers 13 residues. CDR1 and CDR2 (germline): LNHDA, SQIVND (reference sequence). V lost 5 bases and J lost 6, with 14 bases in between. In DNA form, the CDR3 reads TGTGCCAGTAGTGGTACTAGAGAATCCGAGCAGTACTTC. Protein product: CASSGTRESEQYF.

This clonotype was seen only a few times. This chain's CDR3 is CASSEGSSYNSPLHF. CDR3 nucleotides: TGTGCCAGCAGCGAGGGGAGCTCCTATAATTCACCCCTCCACTTT. This chain links TRBV9 with TRBJ1-6, with a possible D match to TRBD1 (5 bases). This CDR3 comprises 15 residues. Trimming took 3 bases from V and 0 from J, leaving 7 bases between them. The germline V gene has CDR1 SGDLS and CDR2 YYNGEE. The whole variable domain, remainder taken from reference TRBV9 and TRBJ1-6, is DSGVTQTPKHLITATGQRVTLRCSPRSGDLSVYWYQQSLDQGLQFLIQYYNGEERAKGNILERFSAQQFPDLHSELNLSSLELGDSALYFCASSEGSSYNSPLHFGNGTRLTVT.

The rearrangement uses TRBV5-1 and TRBJ2-1; the match to TRBD2 covers 13 bases. The CDR3 has 13 residues. CDR1 and CDR2 (germline): SGHRS, YFSETQ. V was clipped by 8 bases and J by 8 bases; unmatched bases: 4. CDR3 protein: CASTSGRGDEQFF. The CDR3 coding sequence is TGCGCCAGTACTAGCGGGAGGGGAGATGAGCAGTTCTTC. Filled out from reference TRBV5-1 and TRBJ2-1, the complete variable domain reads KAGVTQTPRYLIKTRGQQVTLSCSPISGHRSVSWYQQTPGQGLQFLFEYFSETQRNKGNFPGRFSGRQFSNSRSEMNVSTLELGDSALYLCASTSGRGDEQFFGPGTRLTVL.

The V and J genes are TRBV5-1 and TRBJ2-3, with 7 bases matching TRBD1. The CDR3 length is 16 residues. The germline CDR1 and CDR2 sequences are SGHRS and YFSETQ. J lost 0 bases, V lost 5 bases, and 9 bases had no gene match. CDR3 in amino acids: CASRDLTGQSTDTQYF. For the CDR3, the DNA is TGCGCCAGCAGGGACCTAACGGGACAGAGCACAGATACGCAGTATTTT.

This rearrangement joins TRBV18 to TRBJ1-1, with D tentatively TRBD1 (5 bases). Germline V gives CDR1 KGHSH, CDR2 LQKENI. The CDR3 loop spans 13 amino acids. Trimming took off 1 base at V and 11 bases at J, with 14 bases between the two ends. In DNA form, the CDR3 reads TGTGCCAGCTCACCACAAAGAGGGGACCGGGCTTTCTTT. It encodes CASSPQRGDRAFF.

The rearrangement links TRBV7-6 to TRBJ1-5; possibly TRBD1 for D (5 bases). Trimming pared 3 bases from V and 4 bases from J, leaving 13 bases between. CDR1 and CDR2 (germline): SGHVS, FNYEAQ. This CDR3 region has 15 residues. The CDR3 DNA is TGTGCCAGCAGCTTGGGACCGGATAGGAATCAGCCCCAGCATTTT. Translating gives CASSLGPDRNQPQHF.

This clonotype was observed a handful of times. The chain links TRBV27 to TRBJ1-1; D ambiguous. Trimming pared 2 bases from V and 7 bases from J, leaving 11 bases between. CDR1 and CDR2 from the germline V gene are MNHEY and SMNVEV (reference sequence). The CDR3 has 13 residues. The CDR3 loop is CASSLLPSLEAFF. CDR3 in DNA: TGTGCCAGCAGTTTACTACCGTCTCTTGAAGCTTTCTTT.

The rearrangement links TRBV28 to TRBJ2-5; 10 nucleotides line up with TRBD1. The germline gives CDR1 MDHEN, CDR2 SYDVKM. Trimming cost V 3 bases and J 10 bases; bases outside gene matches: 8. The CDR3 has 14 amino acids. CDR3 sequence reads: CASSFWTGGGNQYF. The CDR3 DNA is TGTGCCAGCAGTTTCTGGACAGGGGGTGGGAACCAGTACTTC.

The rearrangement links TRBV12-3 or TRBV12-4 to TRBJ2-3; D unresolved. The CDR3 contains 14 residues. V lost 5 bases and J 3 bases, leaving 12 bases between the germline ends. The CDR3 is CASSPSGNTDTQYF. DNA for the CDR3: TGTGCCAGCAGTCCATCGGGTAATACAGATACGCAGTATTTT.